What follows are 14 T cell receptor beta chains derived from one specimen sequenced in a study of PD-L1 blockade in urothelial cancer. The data were produced by immunoSEQ multiplex PCR, yet TCRdb's version contains in-frame clones alone and is incomplete. Of about 45,000 clones in the sample, about nine tenths were seen once. The sequencing here drew on PBMCs, taken around atezolizumab (anti-PD-L1) treatment. The origin of the receptors is an elderly man with urothelial cancer.

This clone was seen more than once but under ten times. V and J are TRBV10-2 and TRBJ1-1; the match to TRBD1 covers 8 bases. The CDR3 runs 13 residues. V shed 6 bases and J 3 bases; nucleotides not matched to a gene: 3. In germline, CDR1 is WSHSY, CDR2 SAAADI. CDR3 protein: CASRGQGHTEAFF. CDR3 bases: TGCGCCAGCAGAGGACAGGGCCACACTGAAGCTTTCTTT.

The V gene is TRBV5-1, the J gene TRBJ2-2; 8 bases match TRBD2. V was pared by 2 bases and J by 0 bases, with 9 bases of the junction left unmatched. The germline V gene encodes CDR1 SGHRS and CDR2 YFSETQ. CDR3 length: 18 amino acids. CDR3 nucleotide sequence: TGCGCCAGCAGCTTATATAAGCTTAGCGGGGCGAACACCGGGGAGCTGTTTTTT. This gives the protein CASSLYKLSGANTGELFF.

The V and J genes are TRBV9 and TRBJ2-3, with 7 positions matching TRBD1. The V gene's germline CDR1 is SGDLS and CDR2 YYNGEE. CDR3 length equals 16 residues. Trimming at V came to 0 bases and at J to 5 bases, leaving 9 bases not matched to a gene. Here the CDR3 reads CASSVGTGAFRDTQYF. For the CDR3, the DNA is TGTGCCAGCAGCGTAGGAACAGGGGCTTTTAGAGATACGCAGTATTTT. The complete variable domain, with remaining parts taken from reference TRBV9 and TRBJ2-3, reads DSGVTQTPKHLITATGQRVTLRCSPRSGDLSVYWYQQSLDQGLQFLIQYYNGEERAKGNILERFSAQQFPDLHSELNLSSLELGDSALYFCASSVGTGAFRDTQYFGPGTRLTVL.

This clone was detected once. J is TRBJ2-1 and V is TRBV2, with 9 nucleotides matching TRBD1. CDR1 and CDR2 from the germline V gene are SNHLY and FYNNEI. Trimming removed 7 bases from V and 10 bases from J; junction bases left unmatched: 5. CDR3 length equals 12 residues. CDR3: CASTPDRGEQFF. CDR3 DNA: TGTGCCAGCACCCCGGACAGGGGAGAGCAGTTCTTC.

The chain recombines TRBV30 with TRBJ2-7; possibly TRBD1 for D (6 bases). The V gene's germline CDR1 is GTSNPN and CDR2 SVGIG (reference sequence). The ends were cut back, 4 bases at V and 3 bases at J, with 13 bases in the middle. CDR3 length: 13 amino acids. CDR3 in DNA: TGTGCCTGGAAAGAAGGGGGAGTCTACGAGCAGTACTTC. Protein: CAWKEGGVYEQYF.

This clone was counted a few times. DNA of the CDR3: TGCGCCAGCAGCCAAGTGACGCAGGGGAATCAGCCCCAGCATTTT. Protein product: CASSQVTQGNQPQHF. V usage is TRBV4-1 and J usage is TRBJ1-5, with D perhaps TRBD1 (6 bases). CDR1 and CDR2 from the germline V gene are MGHRA and YSYEKL. The V end was cut by 1 base, the J end by 4 bases, with 11 bases between. This CDR3 is 15 amino acids long.

This chain links TRBV14 with TRBJ2-2, with a tentative D call TRBD1 (6 bases). Deletions cut 5 bases from V and 0 bases from J, with 16 bases between. Germline-derived CDR1 and CDR2 are SGHDN and FVKESK. The CDR3 has 17 residues. CDR3 nucleotide sequence: TGTGCCAGCAGCTCCTCGGACAGCTTAACGAACACCGGGGAGCTGTTTTTT. Amino acid sequence: CASSSSDSLTNTGELFF.

This rearrangement joins TRBV14 to TRBJ2-7, with D maybe TRBD1 (5 bases). Germline V gene sequence: CDR1 SGHDN, CDR2 FVKESK. Trimming removed 3 bases from V and 3 bases from J, with 9 bases in between. The CDR3 has 13 amino acids. This CDR3 reads CASSQQTDYEQYF. Written as DNA, the CDR3 is TGTGCCAGCAGCCAGCAGACAGACTACGAGCAGTACTTC.

V gene TRBV29-1 combines with J gene TRBJ1-1, with unresolved D. The length of the CDR3 is 13 residues. Trimming stripped 7 bases from V and 8 bases from J, with 20 bases between. Germline V CDR1 and CDR2: SQVTM, ANQGSEA. Here the CDR3 DNA reads TGCAGCGCCGGAGGGCACCAGCCCCAGGAAGCTTTCTTT. It encodes CSAGGHQPQEAFF. Full variable domain (rest looked up from reference TRBV29-1 and TRBJ1-1): SAVISQKPSRDICQRGTSLTIQCQVDSQVTMMFWYRQQPGQSLTLIATANQGSEATYESGFVIDKFPISRPNLTFSTLTVSNMSPEDSSIYLCSAGGHQPQEAFFGQGTRLTVV.

This clone was seen only once. The J gene is TRBJ2-7, the V gene TRBV2; tentatively, D is TRBD1 (6 bases). The CDR3 spans 13 residues. CDR1 is SNHLY and CDR2 is FYNNEI in the germline V gene. V dropped 10 bases and J dropped 2 bases, with 15 bases sitting between them. The CDR3 sequence: CATVLGGTYEQYF. For the CDR3, the DNA is TGTGCCACAGTGTTAGGGGGAACCTACGAGCAGTACTTC.

This chain links TRBV2 with TRBJ2-7, with D perhaps TRBD1 (5 bases). The V and J ends lost 6 bases and 6 bases respectively, with 12 bases between them. Germline values: CDR1 SNHLY, CDR2 FYNNEI. This CDR3 has 12 residues. The CDR3 sequence is CASRPLGVEQYF. The CDR3 DNA reads TGTGCCAGCAGACCCTTAGGGGTCGAGCAGTACTTC.

The rearrangement uses TRBV7-2 and TRBJ1-2; 8 nucleotides match TRBD1. V shed 4 bases and J 8 bases; nucleotides not matched to a gene: 9. The CDR3 contains 14 residues. Germline-derived CDR1 and CDR2 are SGHTA and FQGNSA. The CDR3 sequence is CASSSFQGAEGYTF. In DNA form, the CDR3 reads TGTGCCAGCAGCTCCTTCCAGGGGGCGGAGGGCTACACCTTC.

This sequence joins TRBV7-2 and TRBJ2-1, with 7 positions matching TRBD2. V dropped 5 bases and J dropped 0; count of bases not matched to a gene: 7. Germline V lookup: CDR1 SGHTA, CDR2 FQGNSA. The CDR3 sequence is 16 residues long. As DNA, the CDR3 is TGTGCCAGCAGCCGCGGGGGAACGAGCTCCTACAATGAGCAGTTCTTC. This encodes CASSRGGTSSYNEQFF.

The chain couples TRBV7-6 to TRBJ2-3; D is undetermined. Germline CDR1 is SGHVS and CDR2 is FNYEAQ. This CDR3 spans 13 amino acids. The ends were cut back, 2 bases at V and 5 bases at J, with 8 bases in the middle. Here the CDR3 DNA reads TGTGCCAGCAGCTTATCTAGTAGAGATACGCAGTATTTT. Amino acid sequence: CASSLSSRDTQYF.